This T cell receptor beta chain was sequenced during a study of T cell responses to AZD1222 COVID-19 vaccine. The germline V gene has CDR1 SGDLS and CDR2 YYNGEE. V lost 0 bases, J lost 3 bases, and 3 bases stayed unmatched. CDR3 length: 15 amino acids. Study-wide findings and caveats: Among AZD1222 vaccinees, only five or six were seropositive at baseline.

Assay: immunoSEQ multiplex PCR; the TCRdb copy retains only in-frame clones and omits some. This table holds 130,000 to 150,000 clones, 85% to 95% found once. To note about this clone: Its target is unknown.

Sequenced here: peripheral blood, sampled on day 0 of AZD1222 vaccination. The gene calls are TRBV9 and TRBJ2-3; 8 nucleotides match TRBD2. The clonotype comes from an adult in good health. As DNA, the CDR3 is TGTGCCAGCAGCGTAGATCCGGGGGGGACAGATACGCAGTATTTT. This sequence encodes CASSVDPGGTDTQYF. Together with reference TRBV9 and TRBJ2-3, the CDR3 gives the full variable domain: DSGVTQTPKHLITATGQRVTLRCSPRSGDLSVYWYQQSLDQGLQFLIQYYNGEERAKGNILERFSAQQFPDLHSELNLSSLELGDSALYFCASSVDPGGTDTQYFGPGTRLTVL.